A single sample is the source of the 19 T cell receptor beta chains below, sequenced in a study of blood T cell repertoires in COVID-19. Produced via immunoSEQ multiplex PCR; TCRdb's table is partial and in-frame only. Of 300,000 to 400,000 clones in the sample, around 86% were seen once. The sample comprised peripheral blood. All receptors come from a woman in her forties or fifties with COVID-19, enrolled during active disease.

V and J are TRBV5-1 and TRBJ1-3; 7 nucleotides match TRBD1. The V gene end was trimmed by 4 bases and the J gene end by 4 bases; junction bases not matched to a gene: 5. Germline V gives CDR1 SGHRS, CDR2 YFSETQ. The CDR3 contains 14 residues. In nucleotides, the CDR3 is TGCGCCAGCAGCCCCGGGACAGCAGGAAACACCATATATTTT. It is translated as CASSPGTAGNTIYF.

This clone was seen more than once but under ten times. The V call is TRBV5-4, the J call TRBJ1-6; a possible D gene is TRBD1 (6 bases). Trimming took 4 bases from V and 7 from J, leaving 15 bases between them. This CDR3 is built from 15 residues. Germline CDR1 is SGHNT and CDR2 is YYREEE (reference sequence). CDR3 nucleotide sequence: TGTGCCAGCAGCCTTGGGGCAGGGGTGAATTCACCCCTCCACTTT. Its translation: CASSLGAGVNSPLHF.

This chain uses TRBV7-2 with TRBJ1-2, with D possibly matching TRBD1 (5 bases). CDR1 and CDR2 from the germline V gene are SGHTA and FQGNSA. V was cut by 5 bases and J by 0 bases, with 13 bases left in between. The CDR3 spans 15 residues. In nucleotides, the CDR3 is TGTGCCAGCAGCCCCCAGACAGCCTCTAACTATGGCTACACCTTC. It codes for CASSPQTASNYGYTF. The variable domain in full, completed from reference TRBV7-2 and TRBJ1-2, reads GAGVSQSPSNKVTEKGKDVELRCDPISGHTALYWYRQSLGQGLEFLIYFQGNSAPDKSGLPSDRFSAERTGGSVSTLTIQRTQQEDSAVYLCASSPQTASNYGYTFGSGTRLTVV.

CDR3 loop: CSVLQGAGYEQYF. The CDR3 DNA reads TGCAGCGTTCTCCAGGGGGCGGGCTACGAGCAGTACTTC. The rearrangement uses TRBV29-1 and TRBJ2-7, with 8 bases fitting TRBD1. This CDR3 is built from 13 residues. Trimming removed 5 bases from V and 3 bases from J; junction bases left unmatched: 6. Per the germline V gene, CDR1 is SQVTM and CDR2 is ANQGSEA.

This chain links TRBV9 with TRBJ2-1, with 8 positions matching TRBD2. The CDR3 is 15 residues long. J gave up 4 bases and V 6 bases, and 9 bases lay outside the gene matches. Germline V CDR1 and CDR2: SGDLS, YYNGEE. The CDR3 is CASTPRVAGYNEQFF. The DNA for the CDR3 is TGTGCCAGCACCCCCCGGGTAGCGGGGTACAATGAGCAGTTCTTC. The variable domain in full, with the rest retrieved from reference TRBV9 and TRBJ2-1, is DSGVTQTPKHLITATGQRVTLRCSPRSGDLSVYWYQQSLDQGLQFLIQYYNGEERAKGNILERFSAQQFPDLHSELNLSSLELGDSALYFCASTPRVAGYNEQFFGPGTRLTVL.

This clone showed up just a few times. This sequence joins TRBV28 and TRBJ1-5; D remains ambiguous. The V and J ends lost 7 bases and 5 bases respectively, with 18 bases between them. From germline, CDR1 is MDHEN and CDR2 SYDVKM. This CDR3 has 15 amino acids. CDR3 sequence reads: CASKPGSRGYQPQHF. The CDR3 region has the DNA TGTGCCAGCAAACCCGGGTCCCGCGGATATCAGCCCCAGCATTTT. The full variable domain, its missing parts supplied by reference TRBV28 and TRBJ1-5, is DVKVTQSSRYLVKRTGEKVFLECVQDMDHENMFWYRQDPGLGLRLIYFSYDVKMKEKGDIPEGYSVSREKKERFSLILESASTNQTSMYLCASKPGSRGYQPQHFGDGTRLSIL.

V usage is TRBV12-5 and J usage is TRBJ1-5, with D perhaps TRBD1 (6 bases). Germline CDR1 is LGHNT and CDR2 is FRNRAP. Trimming took 3 bases from V and 3 from J, leaving 12 bases between them. CDR3 length equals 15 residues. CDR3 DNA: TGTGCTAGTGGTTTCCGAGACAGGCCCAATCAGCCCCAGCATTTT. This encodes CASGFRDRPNQPQHF.

J is TRBJ2-3 and V is TRBV18, with D perhaps matching TRBD1 (5 bases). Trimming pared 4 bases from V and 4 bases from J, leaving 12 bases between. Germline-derived CDR1 and CDR2 are KGHSH and LQKENI. CDR3 size: 14 residues. As DNA, the CDR3 is TGTGCCAGCTCACGGAGACAGAGCCCAGATACGCAGTATTTT. The encoded protein is CASSRRQSPDTQYF.

This chain links TRBV20-1 with TRBJ1-1; 7 nucleotides line up with TRBD1. Unmatched junction bases numbered 6, after V lost 3 bases and J lost 5 bases. Germline V CDR1 and CDR2: DFQATT, SNEGSKA (reference sequence). This CDR3 region has 13 residues. The CDR3 coding sequence is TGCAGTGCTAGTAAGGGGGCGAGAACTGAAGCTTTCTTT. This codes for CSASKGARTEAFF.

This clone was detected only a few times. In nucleotides, the CDR3 is TGTGCCAGCAGCTTGGAACAGGGCAATTCACCCCTCCACTTT. The encoded protein is CASSLEQGNSPLHF. The rearrangement links TRBV5-6 to TRBJ1-6; D may be TRBD1 (6 bases). The CDR3 consists of 14 residues. V was pared by 0 bases and J by 7 bases, with 8 bases between. Germline CDR1 and CDR2: SGHDT and YYEEEE.

The DNA of the CDR3 is TGTGCCAGCAGTTTAGAGGATAGCTCCTACGAGCAGTACTTC. Its translation is CASSLEDSSYEQYF. The chain recombines TRBV27 with TRBJ2-7; D is undetermined. This CDR3 region has 14 residues. CDR1 and CDR2 from the germline V gene are MNHEY and SMNVEV (reference sequence). V dropped 2 bases and J dropped 0 bases, with 8 bases sitting between them.

The chain couples TRBV24-1 to TRBJ2-1; TRBD2 matches at 13 bases. The CDR3 covers 14 residues. Losses at the gene ends were 4 bases for V and 9 bases for J; bases not matched to a gene: 2. Germline-derived CDR1 and CDR2 are KGHDR and SFDVKD. The CDR3 bases are TGTGCCACCAGTGAACTAGCGGGAGGGCCTGAGCAGTTCTTC. It yields the protein CATSELAGGPEQFF.

The rearrangement links TRBV24-1 to TRBJ1-1, with D tentatively TRBD1 (6 bases). CDR3 length equals 14 residues. The germline CDR1 and CDR2 sequences are KGHDR and SFDVKD. Trimming stripped 8 bases from V and 0 bases from J, with 12 bases between. The CDR3 nucleotides are TGTGCCACCACCAAGGACAGAATGAACACTGAAGCTTTCTTT. Protein: CATTKDRMNTEAFF.

The chain employs TRBV6-2 or TRBV6-3 and TRBJ2-7; D is uncertain. This CDR3 has 13 amino acids. V lost 0 bases, J lost 4 bases, and 7 bases lay in between. Germline V lookup: CDR1 MNHEY, CDR2 SVGEGT. In DNA form, the CDR3 reads TGTGCCAGCAGTTACTCGACCGGGTACGAGCAGTACTTC. Protein product: CASSYSTGYEQYF.

The J gene is TRBJ2-2, the V gene TRBV10-3; D possibly corresponds to TRBD1 (5 bases). The CDR3 length is 16 residues. The germline V gene encodes CDR1 ENHRY and CDR2 SYGVKD. Trimming pared 7 bases from V and 0 bases from J, leaving 15 bases between. CDR3 region: CAITKGDATNTGELFF. CDR3 DNA sequence: TGTGCCATCACTAAAGGGGATGCGACGAACACCGGGGAGCTGTTTTTT.

V gene TRBV11-3 combines with J gene TRBJ2-3; weak D call: TRBD2 (6 bases). This CDR3 region has 15 residues. The germline V gene has CDR1 SGHNT and CDR2 YENEEA. Trimming removed 5 bases from V and 1 base from J, with 13 bases in between. CDR3 protein: CASSALGGGTDTQYF. The CDR3 nucleotides are TGTGCCAGCAGCGCCCTCGGGGGAGGCACAGATACGCAGTATTTT.

This clone was seen once. The V and J genes are TRBV18 and TRBJ1-2; 9 bases map to TRBD1. Germline-derived CDR1 and CDR2 are KGHSH and LQKENI. This CDR3 is 15 amino acids long. Unmatched junction bases numbered 11, after V lost 4 bases and J lost 8 bases. Here the CDR3 DNA reads TGTGCCAGCTCACTTAACGGACAGGGGATTAACGGCTACACCTTC. Translating gives CASSLNGQGINGYTF. Drawing the rest from reference TRBV18 and TRBJ1-2, the complete variable domain is NAGVMQNPRHLVRRRGQEARLRCSPMKGHSHVYWYRQLPEEGLKFMVYLQKENIIDESGMPKERFSAEFPKEGPSILRIQQVVRGDSAAYFCASSLNGQGINGYTFGSGTRLTVV.

The V and J genes are TRBV11-3 and TRBJ2-7; 7 bases are a match to TRBD1. After removal of 4 bases from V and 7 bases from J, the junction contained 10 bases not matched to a gene. The CDR3 spans 14 residues. CDR1 is SGHNT and CDR2 is YENEEA in the germline V gene. The CDR3 here is CASSSVRGGAEQYF. Written as DNA, the CDR3 is TGTGCCAGCAGCTCGGTCAGAGGGGGCGCTGAGCAGTACTTC.

The chain is built from TRBV11-3 and TRBJ1-2; 11 positions match TRBD1. The CDR3 has 17 residues. Germline lookup yields CDR1 SGHNT and CDR2 YENEEA. The V gene end was trimmed by 5 bases and the J gene end by 2 bases; junction bases not matched to a gene: 10. CDR3 sequence: CASSPSGTGGLNYGYTF. CDR3 bases: TGTGCCAGCAGCCCGAGCGGGACAGGGGGTTTGAACTATGGCTACACCTTC. Using reference TRBV11-3 and TRBJ1-2 for the parts outside the CDR3, the full variable domain is EAGVVQSPRYKIIEKKQPVAFWCNPISGHNTLYWYLQNLGQGPELLIRYENEEAVDDSQLPKDRFSAERLKGVDSTLKIQPAELGDSAVYLCASSPSGTGGLNYGYTFGSGTRLTVV.